This TCR beta chain was captured by sequencing in a study of blood T cell repertoires in COVID-19. The V gene lost 5 bases and the J gene lost 0 bases, with 11 bases spanning the gap. This CDR3 region has 14 residues. In germline, CDR1 is SEHNR, CDR2 FQNEAQ (reference sequence). Some clones are missing from TCRdb's copy, which holds only in-frame ones; the method was immunoSEQ multiplex PCR. The sample includes 70,000 or so clones, 70% to 80% of them seen just once. The sequence derives from a man aged 65-85 years with acute or convalescent COVID-19. The material sequenced was peripheral blood. The J gene is TRBJ2-7, the V gene TRBV7-9; D might be TRBD1 (6 bases). CDR3 sequence (DNA): TGTGCCAGCAGCCCCAGGGACACCTCCTACGAGCAGTACTTC. Translating gives CASSPRDTSYEQYF.